This TCR beta chain comes out of a study of cytomegalovirus exposure and HLA in healthy donors. Study information: In a previous analysis, 110 million or so unique TCR beta sequences were found from 170 million or so T cells. Study findings and constraints: As a later analysis showed, a missense DCLRE1C variant was linked to trimming of TCR beta V- and J-genes. Most TCR sequences were uncommon, yet certain public TCRs appeared in many donors. Based on reports, TCR beta sequences accurately predicted HLA-A and HLA-B alleles for most subjects.

The CDR3 spans 14 residues. CDR1 MDHEN and CDR2 SYDVKM come from the germline V gene. The ends lost 5 bases at V and 10 bases at J; junction bases unmatched: 5. Researchers ran the PCR with 60 Vbeta and 13 Jbeta primers. Produced via immunoSEQ multiplex PCR; TCRdb's table is partial and in-frame only. The table records 130,000 or so clones, roughly 84% of them present only once. To note about this clone: Its antigen is still unknown.

The sequenced material came from PBMCs. The TCR comes from a woman in her late teens or twenties in good health and CMV-seropositive. The gene calls are TRBV28 and TRBJ2-1; 13 positions match TRBD2. The CDR3 sequence is CASSTGLAGWEQFF. The CDR3 DNA follows: TGTGCCAGCAGTACGGGACTAGCGGGGTGGGAGCAGTTCTTC.